This TCR beta chain is drawn from a study of T-cell reconstitution after alpha-beta-depleted transplantation in children. Overall study findings and caveats: In some patients, recipient T cells and intrathymic progenitors surviving conditioning explained high day-60 diversity. Hyperexpanded clones declined; after one year, newly produced T cells mostly supplied diversity.

The table lists this clonotype with a few counts. Its antigen is not identified. The germline gives CDR1 SNHLY, CDR2 FYNNEI. V was pared by 4 bases and J by 2 bases, with 12 bases between. The CDR3 covers 15 residues. Molecular barcoding with unique molecular identifiers was used for the TCRbeta library. A single record per CDR3 protein comes from TCRdb applying MiXCR to the PCR reads. This repertoire shows about 980,000 distinct CDR3 sequences, about 29% found once; its top ten account for over 25%. Sequences were derived from PBMCs, mostly from graft donor cells, sampled 360 days after TCRalphabeta/CD19-depleted stem cell transplant. This clonotype was sampled from a boy under two years old who had a stem cell transplant for SCID, so the T cells may come from the graft donor. The gene calls are TRBV2 and TRBJ1-5, with D uncertain. The CDR3 DNA reads TGTGCCAGCAGTGGTGGACGGGTAGGCAATCAGCCCCAGCATTTT. Protein: CASSGGRVGNQPQHF. The variable domain in full, completed from reference TRBV2 and TRBJ1-5, reads EPEVTQTPSHQVTQMGQEVILRCVPISNHLYFYWYRQILGQKVEFLVSFYNNEISEKSEIFDDQFSVERPDGSNFTLKIRSTKLEDSAMYFCASSGGRVGNQPQHFGDGTRLSIL.